These T cell receptor beta chains were read from a single sample in a study of cytomegalovirus exposure and HLA in healthy donors. The table came from immunoSEQ multiplex PCR; TCRdb's copy has only in-frame clones and leaves some out. The sample records around 110,000 clones, under 70% being singletons. The sequenced sample was PBMCs. Receptor source: a man under 40 in good health and CMV-seropositive. Both conserved end residues are part of each CDR3. A D gene is named only where the DNA matches it firmly. Rows give clone size only sometimes, using once, few, many, or a class for an expanded clone.

clone_size j_call d_call v_call cdr3_nt cdr3_aa
- TRBJ1-2 TRBD1 TRBV6-1 TGTGCCAGCAGTGTCGACGACAGGGTTGACGGCTACACCTTC CASSVDDRVDGYTF
- TRBJ2-3 - TRBV14 TGTGCCAGCAGCCAAGTGGGGGCTGGGAGCACAGATACGCAGTATTTT CASSQVGAGSTDTQYF
- TRBJ1-2 TRBD1 TRBV7-9 TGTGCCAGCAGCTCCACTCCCGGGACAGGGGTTGGCTACACCTTC CASSSTPGTGVGYTF
once TRBJ2-1 TRBD2 TRBV7-6 TGTGCCAGCAGCCCACATCGTCGGGGGCTAGCGGGAGGGATCCCAGGCGATGAGCAGTTCTTC CASSPHRRGLAGGIPGDEQFF
- TRBJ1-4 - TRBV25-1 TGTGCCAGCAGTGAAGGGGCAGGGGACGGGCTGTTTTTT CASSEGAGDGLFF
few TRBJ1-5 TRBD1 TRBV19 TGTGCCAGTAGTATAGGACTGACAGGGGACTTCAATCAGCCCCAGCATTTT CASSIGLTGDFNQPQHF
few TRBJ2-2 TRBD1 TRBV6-5 TGTGCCAGCAACCCCGGGACAGGGGACACCGGGGAGCTGTTTTTT CASNPGTGDTGELFF
- TRBJ1-5 - TRBV19 TGTGCCAGTAGTCTGGACAGAACTAATCAGCCCCAGCATTTT CASSLDRTNQPQHF
- TRBJ1-5 TRBD1 TRBV7-8 TGTGCCAGCAGCTTAGGAACCGGGACAGGGAACCAGCCCCAGCATTTT CASSLGTGTGNQPQHF
once TRBJ2-6 - TRBV11-1 TGTGCCAGCAGCCTCTTCGGGGGAGTGAGGGCCAACGTCCTGACTTTC CASSLFGGVRANVLTF
- TRBJ2-5 - TRBV28 TGTGCCAGCAGACCGTCACCAAGTGAGGAAGAGACCCAGTACTTC CASRPSPSEEETQYF
- TRBJ2-5 TRBD1 TRBV27 TGTGCCAGCAGTATGGGAGTGACAGGGACGGTACAAGAGACCCAGTACTTC CASSMGVTGTVQETQYF
few TRBJ2-1 TRBD2 TRBV7-3 TGTGCCAGCAGCTTCGGGCTAGCGGGAGGGCTCAATGAGCAGTTCTTC CASSFGLAGGLNEQFF
- TRBJ2-1 - TRBV19 TGTGCCAGTAGAGGGAGCTCCTACAATGAGCAGTTCTTC CASRGSSYNEQFF
- TRBJ2-5 TRBD2 TRBV19 TGTGCCAGTAGTACCCTTCCCCCCGACTTAGCGGGGCTGGAGACCCAGTACTTC CASSTLPPDLAGLETQYF
- TRBJ1-2 - TRBV4-1 TGCGCCAGCAGCCAAGATTATTCTCTGGGCAACTATGGCTACACCTTC CASSQDYSLGNYGYTF
few TRBJ1-6 TRBD1 TRBV7-6 TGTGCCAGCAGCCCTACAGGGGGCATCTCCTCTTCACCCCTCCACTTT CASSPTGGISSSPLHF
- TRBJ1-1 TRBD1 TRBV7-3 TGTGCCAGCAGCCCGACCCACAGGGGGAGGACTGAAGCTTTCTTT CASSPTHRGRTEAFF
- TRBJ1-6 TRBD1 TRBV6-4 TGTGCCAGCAGTGCCGTGGACAGGGGAAATTCACCCCTCCACTTT CASSAVDRGNSPLHF
- TRBJ1-6 - TRBV11-2 TGTGCCAGCAGCTTAGCACCGGTGTATAATTCACCCCTCCACTTT CASSLAPVYNSPLHF
- TRBJ1-2 - TRBV9 TGTGCCACCTTCATCCCAGGGGCCCGCTGTTTCTGCGGCTACACCTTC CATFIPGARCFCGYTF
- TRBJ1-1 TRBD1 TRBV30 TGTGCCTGGAGTGTACCCGTGACAGGGAAGAACACTGAAGCTTTCTTT CAWSVPVTGKNTEAFF
- TRBJ2-5 - TRBV29-1 TGCAGCGTTGGCCCGACAGTCCAAGAGACCCAGTACTTC CSVGPTVQETQYF
- TRBJ1-2 TRBD1 TRBV2 TGTGCCAGCAGCCAGACAGGGATGCAGGGCTACACCTTC CASSQTGMQGYTF
- TRBJ2-7 TRBD2 TRBV9 TGTGCCAGCAGCGTAGATGATAGCGGGTATACCTACGAGCAGTACTTC CASSVDDSGYTYEQYF
- TRBJ2-1 - TRBV28 TGTGCCACTACAAGGAGCCTGAGTTCAGCGAATGAGCAGTTCTTC CATTRSLSSANEQFF
- TRBJ2-3 TRBD2 TRBV7-2 TGTGCCAGCAGCTTAGGGGGAGGGCGAAATACGCAGTATTTT CASSLGGGRNTQYF
- TRBJ2-1 TRBD1 TRBV6-5 TGTGCCAGCAGTTTCGGGGACAGGGCGAATGAGCAGTTCTTC CASSFGDRANEQFF
- TRBJ1-2 TRBD1 TRBV7-8 TGTGCCAGCAGACCCGAGACAGGGGGCTTTTATGGCTACACCTTC CASRPETGGFYGYTF
- TRBJ1-2 - TRBV19 TGTGCCAGTAGTCCCGATCGGTTCCCCTACACCTTC CASSPDRFPYTF
- TRBJ1-6 - TRBV28 TGTGCCAGCAGTTTACGGCGATCTCGGGGAGGATCACCCCTCCACTTT CASSLRRSRGGSPLHF
- TRBJ2-2 - TRBV5-4 TGTGCCAGCAGCTTAATTTCGGGGGGGGAGCTGTTTTTT CASSLISGGELFF
- TRBJ2-2 TRBD2 TRBV30 TGTGCCTGGAGAGCGGGACCTAACACCGGGGAGCTGTTTTTT CAWRAGPNTGELFF
- TRBJ2-1 - TRBV6-6 TGTGCCAGCAGTTACGCCCCCGCGAGAGTCTACAATGAGCAGTTCTTC CASSYAPARVYNEQFF
few TRBJ2-3 - TRBV21-1 TGTGCCAGCCTACCTCGGAGCAGGGGGTGGAATACGCAGTATTTT CASLPRSRGWNTQYF
- TRBJ2-1 TRBD1 TRBV7-9 TGTGCCAGCAGCTTAGTGGTTACAGGGGCCAATGAGCAGTTCTTC CASSLVVTGANEQFF
once TRBJ2-5 TRBD1 TRBV28 TGTGCCAGCAGTTCCGGGGGACAGGGGACGGAGACCCAGTACTTC CASSSGGQGTETQYF
- TRBJ1-2 TRBD1 TRBV9 TGTGCCAGCAGCCCTCGGACAGGCCCTAACTATGGCTACACCTTC CASSPRTGPNYGYTF
- TRBJ2-1 TRBD2 TRBV19 TGTGCCAGTAGTGGTGGAGCGGGGCATTCCCTTAGCTCCTACAATGAGCAGTTCTTC CASSGGAGHSLSSYNEQFF
- TRBJ2-3 TRBD2 TRBV5-4 TGTGCCAGTAAAGGCGGGGGGTCGCTATTGACAGATACGCAGTATTTT CASKGGGSLLTDTQYF
- TRBJ2-1 - TRBV25-1 TGTGCCAGCAGTTCTTCCGACAGGATTGGGGATGAGCAGTTCTTC CASSSSDRIGDEQFF
- TRBJ2-5 TRBD2 TRBV5-4 TGTGCCAGCAGCTTGGGACTAGCGGGGGGAGTAAAAGAGACCCAGTACTTC CASSLGLAGGVKETQYF
- TRBJ2-7 TRBD1 TRBV9 TGTGCCAGCAGCGTAGGCCCCTGGACAGGGGGCGAGCAGTACTTC CASSVGPWTGGEQYF
- TRBJ2-5 TRBD2 TRBV5-1 TGCGCCAGCACCAGGCTAGCGGGGGTCCAAGAGACCCAGTACTTC CASTRLAGVQETQYF
- TRBJ2-5 - TRBV7-8 TGTGCCAGCAGCCCCGGGCCCTCCCGGGCGGGGATAGAGACCCAGTACTTC CASSPGPSRAGIETQYF
few TRBJ2-7 - TRBV6-6 TGTGCCAGCAGTTCAATTGGGCGACACGAGCAGTACTTC CASSSIGRHEQYF
- TRBJ2-1 TRBD2 TRBV9 TGTGCCAGCAGCGCCCCGACTAGCGGGAGGGCCCGCTACAATGAGCAGTTCTTC CASSAPTSGRARYNEQFF
- TRBJ1-1 - TRBV9 TGTGCCAGCAGCTCAGAGGCATATAACACTGAAGCTTTCTTT CASSSEAYNTEAFF
- TRBJ2-5 - TRBV29-1 TGCAGCGTTGGTACGGGCGGCGGAGGACCTCAAATAGAGACCCAGTACTTC CSVGTGGGGPQIETQYF
- TRBJ1-1 - TRBV18 TGTGCCAGCTCACCACGGGGGACATCGAACACTGAAGCTTTCTTT CASSPRGTSNTEAFF
- TRBJ2-1 TRBD2 TRBV5-1 TGCGCCAGCAGCTTGGCCCAAACCGACCCTAGCGGGAGGGGTAACAATGAGCAGTTCTTC CASSLAQTDPSGRGNNEQFF